The 22 T cell receptor beta chains presented below share a single source sample, sequenced in a study of post-analysis software for immune sequencing data. Incorporated into the TCR beta cDNA libraries were unique molecular identifiers, which served to reduce PCR and sequencing biases. MiXCR, applied by TCRdb to the PCR reads, yields one record per CDR3 protein. The sample lists roughly 800,000 distinct CDR3 sequences; roughly 30% were seen once. Study-level results: Higher frequency in patients than in controls was seen for about five TRBV segments, with TRBV5-6, TRBV5-1 and TRBV20-1 among them.

No antigens are known for them. The sequenced sample was blood. The receptors stem from a girl aged 5 to 17 with multiple sclerosis.

V gene TRBV20-1 combines with J gene TRBJ2-7, with a tentative D call TRBD1 (5 bases). This CDR3 has 16 amino acids. Germline V gene sequence: CDR1 DFQATT, CDR2 SNEGSKA (reference sequence). V gave up 1 base and J gave up 9 bases, with 25 bases separating them. The CDR3 DNA sequence: TGCAGTGCTAGAGCGCGTTCAGAAGGGGCACTTTTTCGGCAGTACTTC. Translated, it gives CSARARSEGALFRQYF.

The chain links TRBV7-2 to TRBJ2-2; TRBD2 matches at 12 bases. J lost 5 bases, V lost 1 base, and 5 bases had no gene match. The CDR3 spans 17 residues. Germline V CDR1 and CDR2: SGHTA, FQGNSA. The chain's CDR3 is CASSLGTSGRRTGELFF. The CDR3 DNA reads TGTGCCAGCAGCTTAGGCACTAGCGGGAGGAGGACCGGGGAGCTGTTTTTT.

This clonotype showed up just a few times. The V and J genes are TRBV6-6 and TRBJ2-3; 11 bases fit TRBD2. J lost 4 bases, V lost 2 bases, and 5 bases had no gene match. Germline CDR1 and CDR2: MNHNY and SVGAGI (reference sequence). This CDR3 has 16 residues. CDR3 bases: TGTGCCAGCAGTTACCCACTAGCGGGAGTTTCAGATACGCAGTATTTT. It is translated as CASSYPLAGVSDTQYF.

This clonotype was counted at least ten times. The CDR3 protein is CASSLLGTNYGYTF. The CDR3 DNA is TGTGCCAGCAGCCTCCTGGGGACTAACTATGGCTACACCTTC. This chain uses TRBV6-5 with TRBJ1-2; unclear D gene. V lost 6 bases, J lost 0 bases, and 11 bases lay in between. Germline V gene data show CDR1 as MNHEY and CDR2 as SVGAGI. The length of the CDR3 is 14 residues.

This sequence joins TRBV20-1 and TRBJ2-5; 11 positions agree with TRBD2. The DNA end is a closer match to TRBJ2-7, so the J assignment may be wrong. CDR1 and CDR2 from the germline V gene are DFQATT and SNEGSKA (reference sequence). The CDR3 is 18 amino acids. CDR3 in amino acids: CSARTLALAGVAGYEQYF. The CDR3, as DNA: TGCAGTGCTAGAACCCTGGCACTAGCGGGAGTGGCCGGGTACGAGCAGTACTTC.

V usage is TRBV5-6 and J usage is TRBJ1-1, with D unclear. This CDR3 spans 12 amino acids. Trimming cost V 0 bases and J 6 bases, with 6 bases left between them. CDR1 and CDR2 from the germline V gene are SGHDT and YYEEEE. The CDR3 sequence: CASSLAWAEAFF. CDR3 nucleotides: TGTGCCAGCAGCTTGGCGTGGGCTGAAGCTTTCTTT.

This chain links TRBV3-1 with TRBJ2-5, with a tentative D call TRBD1 (6 bases). Looked up from germline, CDR1 is LGHDT and CDR2 is YNNKEL (reference sequence). The V and J ends lost 0 bases and 1 base respectively, with 12 bases between them. There are 16 residues in the CDR3. CDR3 sequence reads: CASSQDFAGAQETQYF. CDR3 in DNA: TGTGCCAGCAGCCAAGATTTTGCAGGGGCCCAAGAGACCCAGTACTTC.

This clonotype has more than one count but fewer than ten. V and J are TRBV9 and TRBJ2-1; 10 nucleotides line up with TRBD2. CDR3 length: 14 amino acids. V was clipped by 2 bases and J by 15 bases; unmatched bases: 11. The germline gives CDR1 SGDLS, CDR2 YYNGEE. This chain's CDR3 is CASSVTSGAQGPFF. Written as DNA, the CDR3 is TGTGCCAGCAGCGTCACTAGCGGGGCTCAGGGCCCGTTCTTC.

The J gene is TRBJ2-4, the V gene TRBV28, with D unclear. V lost 3 bases to trimming and J lost 0 bases, with 15 bases between them. The germline V gene encodes CDR1 MDHEN and CDR2 SYDVKM. CDR3 length: 17 amino acids. The CDR3 nucleotides are TGTGCCAGCAGTTTCCATACTGCGGAAAAAGCCAAAAACATTCAGTACTTC. As protein: CASSFHTAEKAKNIQYF.

The chain combines TRBV5-1 with TRBJ2-2, with a tentative D call TRBD2 (6 bases). V gave up 5 bases and J gave up 0 bases, with 14 bases separating them. Germline V gene sequence: CDR1 SGHRS, CDR2 YFSETQ. The CDR3 covers 16 residues. CDR3 sequence (DNA): TGCGCCAGCAGAAACCAAGGGACTGCGAACACCGGGGAGCTGTTTTTT. It yields the protein CASRNQGTANTGELFF.

The rearrangement uses TRBV11-2 and TRBJ1-2; TRBD1 matches 7 bases. In germline, CDR1 is SGHAT, CDR2 FQNNGV. The trim removed 4 bases at V and 4 bases at J, leaving 6 bases unmatched. This CDR3 is built from 14 residues. DNA of the CDR3: TGTGCCAGCAGCTCAAACAGGGGTATCTATGGCTACACCTTC. It translates to CASSSNRGIYGYTF.

The chain uses TRBV18 and TRBJ1-1; D gene uncertain. This CDR3 has 13 residues. CDR1 is KGHSH and CDR2 is LQKENI in the germline V gene. Trimming shortened V by 5 bases and J by 8 bases, and 15 bases separated the two germline ends. The CDR3 spells CASSIGPLSEAFF. The CDR3 DNA follows: TGTGCCAGCTCAATTGGACCCCTGTCGGAAGCTTTCTTT.

The chain joins TRBV12-3 or TRBV12-4 to TRBJ1-4, with 9 bases that match TRBD1. CDR3 length: 15 amino acids. The V segment lost 1 base and the J segment 5 bases; nucleotides outside the gene matches: 2. The CDR3 sequence is CASSLGGTGNEKLFF. The DNA of the CDR3 is TGTGCCAGCAGTTTAGGAGGGACAGGGAATGAAAAACTGTTTTTT.

A single count supports this clonotype. This chain joins TRBV20-1 and TRBJ1-1; unclear D gene. V lost 1 base and J 4 bases, leaving 13 bases between the germline ends. CDR1 is DFQATT, CDR2 SNEGSKA, per germline (reference sequence). The CDR3 length is 14 residues. The CDR3 reads CSARAYLGGTEAFF. The CDR3 bases are TGCAGTGCTAGAGCCTACTTGGGTGGCACTGAAGCTTTCTTT.

The CDR3 region has the DNA TGCAGCGTTGATGGGACTAGCTCCAGTTGGGACAATGAGCAGTTCTTC. Amino acids: CSVDGTSSSWDNEQFF. The chain combines TRBV29-1 with TRBJ2-1; 9 nucleotides agree with TRBD2. The CDR3 loop spans 16 amino acids. Germline assignment: CDR1 SQVTM and CDR2 ANQGSEA. The J segment lost 5 bases and the V segment lost 3 bases, leaving 11 bases of the junction unmatched.

In this sample, this clonotype turned up a few times. V and J are TRBV24-1 and TRBJ1-5; D not resolved. The germline V gene has CDR1 KGHDR and CDR2 SFDVKD. This CDR3 is built from 13 residues. V shed 0 bases and J shed 1 base, with 0 bases lying between them. The CDR3 sequence: CATSDLSNQPQHF. The DNA for the CDR3 is TGTGCCACCAGTGATTTGAGCAATCAGCCCCAGCATTTT.

CDR3 residues: CSASPSGRTNNEQFF. The CDR3, as DNA: TGCAGTGCTAGTCCTAGCGGGAGAACCAACAATGAGCAGTTCTTC. The genes are TRBV20-1 and TRBJ2-1; 10 bases map to TRBD2. V shed 3 bases, J shed 5 bases, and the junction held 7 bases outside the gene matches. The CDR3 loop spans 15 amino acids. Germline V lookup: CDR1 DFQATT, CDR2 SNEGSKA (reference sequence).

In this sample, this clonotype turned up a few times. This chain joins TRBV4-3 and TRBJ1-4; 9 positions match TRBD1. The CDR3 consists of 15 residues. Germline V CDR1 and CDR2: LGHNA, YSLEER. The ends lost 2 bases at V and 7 bases at J; junction bases unmatched: 5. CDR3 bases: TGCGCCAGCAGCCAATACAGGGGGCTCGGTGAAAAACTGTTTTTT. It translates to CASSQYRGLGEKLFF.

This clonotype was counted many times. V usage is TRBV4-1 and J usage is TRBJ2-7; 13 bases are shared with TRBD2. V shed 6 bases and J 3 bases; nucleotides not matched to a gene: 2. The CDR3 is 14 amino acids. Germline V CDR1 and CDR2: MGHRA, YSYEKL. Here the CDR3 reads CASRRTSGGYEQYF. In DNA form, the CDR3 reads TGCGCCAGCAGAAGGACTAGCGGGGGCTACGAGCAGTACTTC.

The chain joins TRBV7-2 to TRBJ2-7; tentatively, D is TRBD2 (7 bases). This CDR3 has 11 residues. V was shortened by 8 bases and J by 6 bases, with 11 bases between the two germline ends. CDR1 is SGHTA and CDR2 is FQGNSA in the germline V gene. For the CDR3, the DNA is TGTGCCAGCGCTGCGGGGGCCGAGCAGTACTTC. Its translation is CASAAGAEQYF.

V usage is TRBV27 and J usage is TRBJ1-2; D gene unclear. CDR3 size: 13 residues. Trimming stripped 5 bases from V and 8 bases from J, with 15 bases between. Germline CDR1 is MNHEY and CDR2 is SMNVEV (reference sequence). The CDR3 here is CASSLTSKGGYTF. As DNA, the CDR3 is TGTGCCAGCAGTCTGACCTCGAAAGGGGGCTACACCTTC.

The rearrangement links TRBV10-3 to TRBJ1-5, with D unclear. V shed 0 bases and J shed 6 bases, with 12 bases lying between them. The CDR3 loop spans 15 amino acids. The V gene's germline CDR1 is ENHRY and CDR2 SYGVKD. In DNA form, the CDR3 reads TGTGCCATCAGTGAGTCCATGGACGGAACTCAGCCCCAGCATTTT. It translates to CAISESMDGTQPQHF.